These 22 T cell receptor beta chains share one sample of origin, sequenced in a study of cytomegalovirus exposure and HLA in healthy donors. It was with 60 Vbeta and 13 Jbeta primers that the PCR ran. Only in-frame clones appear in the TCRdb table, and some are missing; sequencing was by immunoSEQ multiplex PCR. The sample lists around 140,000 clones; 66% were seen once. Source material: PBMCs. The receptors were gathered from a woman aged 60-70 years in good health and CMV-seronegative.

In this sample, this clone turned up a few times. The sample carries other DNA sequences with the same CDR3. The chain joins TRBV5-4 to TRBJ1-2, with D tentatively TRBD1 (5 bases). The V end was cut by 0 bases, the J end by 3 bases, with 12 bases between. Germline V gene data show CDR1 as SGHNT and CDR2 as YYREEE (reference sequence). The CDR3 is 15 residues long. Here the CDR3 DNA reads TGTGCCAGCAGCTTGGGGCTGACAGCTGACTATGGCTACACCTTC. Encoded protein: CASSLGLTADYGYTF.

The rearrangement joins TRBV7-2 to TRBJ2-1; D may be TRBD1 (5 bases). Germline V gene lookup returns CDR1 SGHTA and CDR2 FQGNSA. The CDR3 contains 16 residues. V was trimmed by 3 bases and J by 0 bases, leaving 12 bases between them. CDR3 DNA sequence: TGTGCCAGCAGCTTGGCTAGAGACAGCTCCTACAATGAGCAGTTCTTC. Translating gives CASSLARDSSYNEQFF.

This rearrangement joins TRBV5-4 to TRBJ2-5; TRBD2 might be the D (6 bases). The V and J ends lost 2 bases and 5 bases respectively, with 13 bases between them. There are 14 residues in the CDR3. CDR1 is SGHNT, CDR2 YYREEE, per germline (reference sequence). The CDR3: CASSFPLARETQYF. In DNA form, the CDR3 reads TGTGCCAGCAGCTTTCCGCTAGCGCGGGAGACCCAGTACTTC.

The rearrangement uses TRBV19 and TRBJ2-5; 9 bases match TRBD2. Germline-derived CDR1 and CDR2 are LNHDA and SQIVND (reference sequence). The CDR3 contains 15 residues. J gave up 2 bases and V 1 base, and 2 bases lay outside the gene matches. The CDR3 DNA reads TGTGCCAGTAGTATAGGTCTAGCGGGGCAAGAGACCCAGTACTTC. Translation gives CASSIGLAGQETQYF. The entire variable domain, with the rest obtained from reference TRBV19 and TRBJ2-5, is as follows: DGGITQSPKYLFRKEGQNVTLSCEQNLNHDAMYWYRQDPGQGLRLIYYSQIVNDFQKGDIAEGYSVSREKKESFPLTVTSAQKNPTAFYLCASSIGLAGQETQYFGPGTRLLVL.

This chain links TRBV10-3 with TRBJ2-5; TRBD2 matches at 11 bases. Gene TRBJ2-7 matches the end of the DNA better, so the J call may be wrong. This CDR3 has 15 amino acids. Germline V gives CDR1 ENHRY, CDR2 SYGVKD. The CDR3, as DNA: TGTGCCATCAGGGAGGGACTAGCGGATACGTACGAGCAGTACTTC. Protein sequence: CAIREGLADTYEQYF.

The table lists this clone with a few counts. The chain is built from TRBV19 and TRBJ2-3; TRBD1 matches at 8 bases. V lost 5 bases and J lost 2; bases outside the gene matches: 3. The germline gives CDR1 LNHDA, CDR2 SQIVND (reference sequence). The CDR3 loop spans 14 amino acids. DNA for the CDR3: TGTGCCAGTAGTGACAGGGGTCACACAGATACGCAGTATTTT. Amino acid sequence: CASSDRGHTDTQYF.

The chain joins TRBV28 to TRBJ1-1; D is unresolved. The germline V and J ends were trimmed by 5 bases and 6 bases, with 10 bases remaining between them. The CDR3 length is 12 residues. In germline, CDR1 is MDHEN, CDR2 SYDVKM. CDR3 DNA sequence: TGTGCCAGCAGTCCCGAGAGGGCTGAAGCTTTCTTT. This encodes CASSPERAEAFF.

This clone was picked up a small number of times. As DNA, the CDR3 is TGTGCCAGTAGCCGGGGGGCTCTAGACTATGGCTACACCTTC. It codes for CASSRGALDYGYTF. The rearrangement joins TRBV19 to TRBJ1-2, with D possibly matching TRBD1 (6 bases). Trimming removed 6 bases at V and 3 bases at J, with 14 bases between. This CDR3 comprises 14 residues. Per germline, CDR1 LNHDA and CDR2 SQIVND (reference sequence).

The V gene is TRBV19, the J gene TRBJ1-6, with 10 positions matching TRBD1. The V and J ends lost 6 bases and 10 bases, in that order; junction bases with no gene match: 6. The CDR3 consists of 14 residues. CDR1 and CDR2 from the germline V gene are LNHDA and SQIVND (reference sequence). The DNA of the CDR3 is TGTGCCAGTAGGGGGACAGGGGATTCATCACCCCTCCACTTT. This gives the protein CASRGTGDSSPLHF.

Details on this clone: The junction departs from the called germline gene at one end, perhaps through a read error. The V call is TRBV7-9, the J call TRBJ1-4; TRBD1 might be the D (6 bases). The CDR3 contains 17 residues. CDR1 is SEHNR, CDR2 FQNEAQ, per germline (reference sequence). CDR3 nucleotide sequence: TGTTCCAGCAGCTCCGGTCTGCGAGCGGGGGCCTATGAAAAACTGTTTTTT. This gives the protein CSSSSGLRAGAYEKLFF.

This clone has just a few counts. J is TRBJ2-3 and V is TRBV19; the match to TRBD1 covers 8 bases. The germline gives CDR1 LNHDA, CDR2 SQIVND (reference sequence). V was pared by 7 bases and J by 2 bases, with 23 bases of the junction left unmatched. The CDR3 has 20 residues. The CDR3 protein is CASNPGTGSSAPFITDTQYF. The CDR3 DNA follows: TGTGCCAGTAACCCCGGGACAGGCTCCTCCGCCCCCTTTATCACAGATACGCAGTATTTT.

This chain links TRBV5-1 with TRBJ2-5; 10 nucleotides line up with TRBD2. CDR1 and CDR2 (germline): SGHRS, YFSETQ. J was trimmed by 1 base and V by 5 bases; bases with no gene match: 2. The length of the CDR3 is 14 residues. The CDR3: CASRASGGQETQYF. The CDR3 DNA sequence: TGCGCCAGCAGGGCTAGCGGGGGCCAAGAGACCCAGTACTTC.

The chain employs TRBV23-1 and TRBJ1-5; 7 nucleotides match TRBD1. TRBV23-1 is recorded as an ORF, its role being uncertain. The CDR3 covers 19 residues. The junction had 15 bases not matched to a gene; V was cut back by 4 bases and J by 0 bases. The CDR3, as DNA: TGCGCCAGCAGTCCGAATCTGACAGGGACCCAAGATAGCAATCAGCCCCAGCATTTT. This sequence encodes CASSPNLTGTQDSNQPQHF.

This clone was found once. The chain has TRBV9 and TRBJ2-5, with 11 bases that match TRBD2. The CDR3 covers 16 residues. Germline V gene data show CDR1 as SGDLS and CDR2 as YYNGEE. After removal of 3 bases from V and 2 bases from J, the junction contained 6 bases not matched to a gene. This CDR3 reads CASSGPGTSGQETQYF. DNA for the CDR3: TGTGCCAGCAGCGGGCCCGGGACTAGCGGACAAGAGACCCAGTACTTC.

The CDR3 nucleotides are TGCGCCAGCAGCTTCGGGGGGGGCCAAGAGACCCAGTACTTC. It translates to CASSFGGGQETQYF. The gene calls are TRBV5-1 and TRBJ2-5; 8 nucleotides agree with TRBD2. Germline-derived CDR1 and CDR2 are SGHRS and YFSETQ. V dropped 2 bases and J dropped 1; count of bases not matched to a gene: 1. The CDR3 is 14 residues long.

J is TRBJ2-3 and V is TRBV7-8, with 13 nucleotides matching TRBD2. CDR1 is SGHVS, CDR2 FQNEAQ, per germline. The CDR3 loop spans 16 amino acids. V lost 5 bases to trimming and J lost 5 bases; unmatched junction nucleotides: 7. The DNA of the CDR3 is TGTGCCAGCAGCCCAGGGACTAGCGGGGTGTTAGATACGCAGTATTTT. Amino acids: CASSPGTSGVLDTQYF. Looking up the rest from reference TRBV7-8 and TRBJ2-3 gives the full variable domain: GAGVSQSPRYKVAKRGQDVALRCDPISGHVSLFWYQQALGQGPEFLTYFQNEAQLDKSGLPSDRFFAERPEGSVSTLKIQRTQQEDSAVYLCASSPGTSGVLDTQYFGPGTRLTVL.

The V call is TRBV7-3, the J call TRBJ2-7, with 9 bases fitting TRBD2. J gave up 0 bases and V 8 bases, and 5 bases lay outside the gene matches. This CDR3 has 14 amino acids. Germline CDR1 and CDR2: SGHTA and FQGTGA. CDR3 DNA: TGTGCCAGCTTAGCGGGGGAGAGCTCCTACGAGCAGTACTTC. Amino acid sequence: CASLAGESSYEQYF. Looking up the rest from reference TRBV7-3 and TRBJ2-7 gives the full variable domain: GAGVSQTPSNKVTEKGKYVELRCDPISGHTALYWYRQSLGQGPEFLIYFQGTGAADDSGLPNDRFFAVRPEGSVSTLKIQRTERGDSAVYLCASLAGESSYEQYFGPGTRLTVT.

This sequence joins TRBV6-1 and TRBJ1-2; TRBD1 aligns across 7 bases. V dropped 4 bases and J dropped 7; count of bases not matched to a gene: 9. Looked up from germline, CDR1 is MNHNS and CDR2 is SASEGT. This CDR3 contains 14 residues. The CDR3 DNA reads as TGTGCCAGCAGTGGACCGACAGGGTCGCGTGGCTACACCTTC. Translating gives CASSGPTGSRGYTF.

This sequence joins TRBV7-2 and TRBJ1-3; D may be TRBD1 (5 bases). Germline values: CDR1 SGHTA, CDR2 FQGNSA. V was clipped by 1 base and J by 4 bases, with 14 bases between them. The CDR3 runs to 16 residues. The CDR3 DNA is TGTGCCAGCAGCTTAGGGGGGGACCCGGTGGGAAACACCATATATTTT. It specifies CASSLGGDPVGNTIYF.

This clone has just a few counts. The chain joins TRBV28 to TRBJ2-7, with 11 bases fitting TRBD1. J lost 1 base, V lost 5 bases, and 1 base had no gene match. The CDR3 is made up of 14 amino acids. Germline V gene lookup returns CDR1 MDHEN and CDR2 SYDVKM. CDR3 nucleotides: TGTGCCAGCAGTGGGACAGGGGGGTCCTACGAGCAGTACTTC. Translation gives CASSGTGGSYEQYF. The variable domain in full, completed from reference TRBV28 and TRBJ2-7, reads DVKVTQSSRYLVKRTGEKVFLECVQDMDHENMFWYRQDPGLGLRLIYFSYDVKMKEKGDIPEGYSVSREKKERFSLILESASTNQTSMYLCASSGTGGSYEQYFGPGTRLTVT.

Worth noting for this clone: At one of its ends the junction is not consistent with the germline gene, which may arise from a read error. This rearrangement joins TRBV7-7 to TRBJ2-2, with TRBD2 identical over 7 bases. The V gene's germline CDR1 is SSHAT and CDR2 FNYEAQ (reference sequence). This CDR3 spans 16 amino acids. CDR3 sequence reads: CASSQRLAANTGELFF. The CDR3 DNA reads TGTGCTAGCAGCCAAAGGCTAGCGGCGAACACCGGGGAGCTGTTTTTT.

The genes are TRBV9 and TRBJ2-1; 9 bases fit TRBD1. Trimming took 3 bases from V and 3 from J; bases not matched to a gene: 7. The V gene's germline CDR1 is SGDLS and CDR2 YYNGEE. The CDR3 extends over 16 amino acids. The DNA for the CDR3 is TGTGCCAGCAGCGCTACCGGGACAGGGCGCTACAATGAGCAGTTCTTC. Translation gives CASSATGTGRYNEQFF. The entire variable domain, with the rest obtained from reference TRBV9 and TRBJ2-1, is as follows: DSGVTQTPKHLITATGQRVTLRCSPRSGDLSVYWYQQSLDQGLQFLIQYYNGEERAKGNILERFSAQQFPDLHSELNLSSLELGDSALYFCASSATGTGRYNEQFFGPGTRLTVL.